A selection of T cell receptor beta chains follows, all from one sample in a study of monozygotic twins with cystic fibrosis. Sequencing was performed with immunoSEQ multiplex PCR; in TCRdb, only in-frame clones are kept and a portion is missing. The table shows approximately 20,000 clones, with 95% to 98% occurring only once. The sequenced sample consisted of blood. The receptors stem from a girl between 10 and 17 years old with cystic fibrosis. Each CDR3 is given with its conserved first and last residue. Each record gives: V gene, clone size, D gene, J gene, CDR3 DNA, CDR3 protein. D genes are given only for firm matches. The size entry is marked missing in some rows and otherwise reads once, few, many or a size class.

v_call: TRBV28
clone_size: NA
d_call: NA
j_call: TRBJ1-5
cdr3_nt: TGTGCCAGCAGTCCCCTCGACAAGGGCAATCAGCCCCAGCATTTT
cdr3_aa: CASSPLDKGNQPQHF

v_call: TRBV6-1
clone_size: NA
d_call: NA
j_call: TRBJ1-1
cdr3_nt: TGTGCCAGCAGTGAAATTGAGGGAAGCACTGAAGCTTTCTTT
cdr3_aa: CASSEIEGSTEAFF

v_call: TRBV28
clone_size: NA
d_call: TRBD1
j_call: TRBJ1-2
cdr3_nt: TGTGCCAGCAGTCCAACTGACAGGGAGAAGGGCTACACCTTC
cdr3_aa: CASSPTDREKGYTF

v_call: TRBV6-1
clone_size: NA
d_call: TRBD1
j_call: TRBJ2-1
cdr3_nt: TGTGCCAGCAGTGAAGCGAAGGGGGCGCGGTTTGGACAACACGATGAGCAGTTCTTC
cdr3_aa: CASSEAKGARFGQHDEQFF

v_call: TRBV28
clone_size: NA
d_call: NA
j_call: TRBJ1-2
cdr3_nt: TGTGCCAGCAGTTTGCTGGAAGATGGCTACACCTTC
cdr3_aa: CASSLLEDGYTF

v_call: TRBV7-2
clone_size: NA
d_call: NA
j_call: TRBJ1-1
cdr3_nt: TGTGCCAGCAGCTTAGGCATCTCTGAAGCTTTCTTT
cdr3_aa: CASSLGISEAFF

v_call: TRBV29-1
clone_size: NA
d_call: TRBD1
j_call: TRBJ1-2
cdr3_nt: TGCAGCGTTGCCATCGGGACAGGGGGCGCGGGGGACTATGGCTACACCTTC
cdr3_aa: CSVAIGTGGAGDYGYTF

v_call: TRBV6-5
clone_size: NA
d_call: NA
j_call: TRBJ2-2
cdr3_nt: TGTGCCAGCAAGGCCGGGACGAACACCGGGGAGCTGTTTTTT
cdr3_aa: CASKAGTNTGELFF

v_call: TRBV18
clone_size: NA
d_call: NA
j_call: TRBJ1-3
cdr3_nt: TGTGCCAGCTCACGTGACGGAAACACCATATATTTT
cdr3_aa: CASSRDGNTIYF

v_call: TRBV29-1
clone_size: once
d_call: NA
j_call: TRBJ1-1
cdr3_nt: TGCAGCGTTGAAGGAGGGGGACCGAGTGAAGCTTTCTTT
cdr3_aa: CSVEGGGPSEAFF

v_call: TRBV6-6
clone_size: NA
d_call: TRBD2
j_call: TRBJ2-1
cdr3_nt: TGTGCCAGCAGTTCCAGAGCGGGAGGGTGGAATGAGCAGTTCTTC
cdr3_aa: CASSSRAGGWNEQFF

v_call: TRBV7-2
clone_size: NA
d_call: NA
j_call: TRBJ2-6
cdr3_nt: TGTGCCAGCAGCTTAGCGGCCCAACCTCTGACTTTC
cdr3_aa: CASSLAAQPLTF

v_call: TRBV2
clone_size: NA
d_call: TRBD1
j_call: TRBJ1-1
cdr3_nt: TGTGCCAGCAGTGAATGGGGGACAGAATACACTGAAGCTTTCTTT
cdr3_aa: CASSEWGTEYTEAFF

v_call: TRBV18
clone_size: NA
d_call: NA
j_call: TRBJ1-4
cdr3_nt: TGTGCCAGCTCACCGACGGATCCAACTAATGAAAAACTGTTTTTT
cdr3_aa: CASSPTDPTNEKLFF

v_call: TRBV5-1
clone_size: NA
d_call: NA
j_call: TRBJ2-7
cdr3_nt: TGCGCCAGCAGCACTGGGGGCGCAGGGTCCGAGCAGTACTTC
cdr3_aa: CASSTGGAGSEQYF

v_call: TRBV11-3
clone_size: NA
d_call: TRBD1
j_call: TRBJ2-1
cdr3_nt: TGTGCCAGCAGCTTATCCCGACAGGGGGTCTACAATGAGCAGTTCTTC
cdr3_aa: CASSLSRQGVYNEQFF